Shown below are 22 T cell receptor beta chains from a single sample sequenced in a study of response to subunit inactivated influenza vaccine. Via MiXCR, TCRdb re-called the RT-PCR reads, giving one row per CDR3 protein. This sample has fewer than 600,000 distinct CDR3 sequences; 6.5% to 8% occur once, and the top ten carry about an eighth. Sequencing used PBMCs from blood, obtained 23 months after vaccination. The source of these receptors is a man aged 50 to 69 who received an inactivated influenza vaccine.

The genes are TRBV12-3 or TRBV12-4 and TRBJ2-5; D perhaps matches TRBD2 (6 bases). This CDR3 is built from 14 residues. The V end lost 5 bases, the J end lost 6 bases, and 16 bases lay between the germline ends. The CDR3 DNA reads as TGTGCCAGCAGTACCGACTCGGAGGGGAAGACCCAGTACTTC. It specifies CASSTDSEGKTQYF.

There are a few counts of this clonotype. The chain joins TRBV4-3 to TRBJ2-7; the D gene is possibly TRBD1 (6 bases). CDR3 length equals 13 residues. Trimming removed 5 bases from V and 5 bases from J, with 13 bases in between. The germline V gene encodes CDR1 LGHNA and CDR2 YSLEER. The CDR3 here is CASSFRTADEQYF. The CDR3 bases are TGCGCCAGCAGCTTTCGGACAGCCGACGAGCAGTACTTC.

In this sample, this clonotype turned up a few times. V and J are TRBV12-3 or TRBV12-4 and TRBJ2-5; either TRBD1 or TRBD2 may fit D (5 bases each). Trimming removed 5 bases from V and 7 bases from J, with 14 bases in between. The CDR3 sequence is 13 residues long. As DNA, the CDR3 is TGTGCCAGCAGTCGGGACGGACCGAGGACCCAGTACTTC. Translated: CASSRDGPRTQYF.

This clonotype was detected a few times. The rearrangement uses TRBV11-2 and TRBJ2-3; D is undetermined. V lost 10 bases and J lost 1, with 12 bases in between. CDR3 length equals 13 residues. Per germline, CDR1 SGHAT and CDR2 FQNNGV. Written as DNA, the CDR3 is TGTGCCACCCGACGTTTTGGCACAGATACGCAGTATTTT. This gives the protein CATRRFGTDTQYF.

This clonotype was seen only a few times. This chain joins TRBV6-2 or TRBV6-3 and TRBJ2-2, with TRBD1 matching over 7 bases. Germline V CDR1 and CDR2: MNHEY, SVGEGT. CDR3 size: 17 residues. J was trimmed by 0 bases and V by 1 base; bases with no gene match: 5. CDR3 in DNA: TGTGCCAGCAGTTACTATTGGGACAGAGCGAACACCGGGGAGCTGTTTTTT. Translated, it gives CASSYYWDRANTGELFF.

This clonotype was seen a few times. This chain uses TRBV5-1 with TRBJ2-5, with D perhaps TRBD1 (6 bases). The CDR3 spans 16 residues. The V end was cut by 4 bases, the J end by 5 bases, with 21 bases between. Germline CDR1 reads SGHRS; CDR2 reads YFSETQ. The CDR3 here is CASSTTGTSKPETQYF. CDR3 coding DNA: TGCGCCAGCAGCACAACCGGGACATCGAAACCGGAGACCCAGTACTTC.

This clonotype showed up just a few times. The chain links TRBV20-1 to TRBJ2-3; a possible D gene is TRBD2 (5 bases). In germline, CDR1 is DFQATT, CDR2 SNEGSKA (reference sequence). Trimming left V 0 bases short and J 8 bases short, with 12 bases between. CDR3 length: 13 amino acids. The CDR3 DNA follows: TGCAGTGCTAGAGATAGGGAACGGGGTACGCAGTATTTT. Encoded protein: CSARDRERGTQYF.

The V gene is TRBV20-1, the J gene TRBJ2-7; D is ambiguous. The CDR3 covers 13 residues. The germline gives CDR1 DFQATT, CDR2 SNEGSKA (reference sequence). V was shortened by 1 base and J by 3 bases, with 10 bases between the two germline ends. CDR3: CSARVAVSYEQYF. The CDR3 nucleotides are TGCAGTGCTAGAGTTGCCGTCAGCTACGAGCAGTACTTC.

This clonotype was detected only a few times. The genes are TRBV10-3 and TRBJ1-5, with D uncertain. V lost 0 bases and J lost 4, with 7 bases in between. The CDR3 loop spans 14 amino acids. CDR1 ENHRY and CDR2 SYGVKD come from the germline V gene. The CDR3 loop reads CAISESGKNQPQHF. CDR3 bases: TGTGCCATCAGTGAGTCTGGGAAGAATCAGCCCCAGCATTTT.

In its sample, this clonotype was seen many times. This chain links TRBV11-1 with TRBJ2-3; 9 bases align to TRBD1. After removal of 5 bases from V and 4 bases from J, the junction contained 16 bases not matched to a gene. CDR3 length equals 18 residues. Germline loops: CDR1 SGHAT, CDR2 FQDESV (reference sequence). The CDR3 DNA is TGTGCCAGCAGCCTACGTATTCTCCGGGACAGGGCCCCAGATACGCAGTATTTT. Protein: CASSLRILRDRAPDTQYF.

A few counts support this clonotype. The chain carries TRBV20-1 and TRBJ2-5; 7 positions match TRBD2. The J segment lost 3 bases and the V segment lost 5 bases, leaving 6 bases of the junction unmatched. CDR1 is DFQATT, CDR2 SNEGSKA, per germline (reference sequence). CDR3 size: 13 residues. In nucleotides, the CDR3 is TGCAGTGCTGCCGGGACTACTAAAGAGACCCAGTACTTC. It translates to CSAAGTTKETQYF.

This clonotype was counted at least ten times. The CDR3 region has the DNA TGCAGCGCCGTCGTCGTAGGCAATGAGCAGTTCTTC. Translating it yields CSAVVVGNEQFF. The chain links TRBV29-1 to TRBJ2-1; no reliable D call. Germline V lookup: CDR1 SQVTM, CDR2 ANQGSEA. This CDR3 region has 12 residues. Trimming left V 7 bases short and J 6 bases short, with 13 bases between.

CDR3 in amino acids: CASSLGWNKPPYEQYF. CDR3 coding DNA: TGTGCCAGCAGCTTAGGGTGGAACAAGCCCCCTTACGAGCAGTACTTC. The genes are TRBV11-2 and TRBJ2-7; D uncertain. This CDR3 has 16 residues. CDR1 and CDR2 from the germline V gene are SGHAT and FQNNGV. V was trimmed by 1 base and J by 4 bases, leaving 17 bases between them. The complete variable domain, with remaining parts taken from reference TRBV11-2 and TRBJ2-7, reads EAGVAQSPRYKIIEKRQSVAFWCNPISGHATLYWYQQILGQGPKLLIQFQNNGVVDDSQLPKDRFSAERLKGVDSTLKIQPAKLEDSAVYLCASSLGWNKPPYEQYFGPGTRLTVT.

Concerning this clonotype itself: This CDR3 fails to terminate in the conserved phenylalanine or tryptophan, so it likely reflects a read error. The chain carries TRBV20-1 and TRBJ2-5, with D uncertain. The V and J ends lost 5 bases and 2 bases respectively, with 18 bases between them. In germline, CDR1 is DFQATT, CDR2 SNEGSKA (reference sequence). There are 15 residues in the CDR3. In DNA, the CDR3 is TGCAGTGCTCCCCACCTTCTAGAGGCGCAAGAGACCCAGTACTTA. This gives the protein CSAPHLLEAQETQYL.

There are many counts of this clonotype. The chain joins TRBV6-5 to TRBJ1-6; no clear D. V lost 2 bases to trimming and J lost 9 bases, with 14 bases between them. The CDR3 runs to 15 residues. Germline CDR1 and CDR2: MNHEY and SVGAGI. The DNA of the CDR3 is TGTGCCAGCAGTTACAACGGAATCACCGGTTCACCCCTCCACTTT. It encodes CASSYNGITGSPLHF.

This clonotype was detected only a few times. This sequence joins TRBV10-3 and TRBJ1-6; D uncertain. Germline V gene lookup returns CDR1 ENHRY and CDR2 SYGVKD. There are 15 residues in the CDR3. Between the trimmed V and J ends, which lost 4 bases and 6 bases, there was a span of 13 bases. The DNA of the CDR3 is TGTGCCATCAGTGCCGGACCCAGGCTTAATTCACCCCTCCACTTT. Protein sequence: CAISAGPRLNSPLHF.

There are many counts of this clonotype. The chain recombines TRBV5-6 with TRBJ1-5; 8 nucleotides align to TRBD1. From germline, CDR1 is SGHDT and CDR2 YYEEEE. CDR3 length: 15 amino acids. V was clipped by 1 base and J by 7 bases; unmatched bases: 7. The CDR3: CASSLSYRGGQPQHF. The CDR3 DNA sequence: TGTGCCAGCAGCTTGTCCTACAGGGGGGGACAGCCCCAGCATTTT.

The chain has TRBV10-3 and TRBJ2-7; perhaps TRBD2 as D (6 bases). V was clipped by 4 bases and J by 4 bases, with 14 bases between them. Germline loops: CDR1 ENHRY, CDR2 SYGVKD. The CDR3 runs to 14 residues. The CDR3 DNA is TGTGCCATCAGTGCTGGAGGGAACTTGTACGAGCAGTACTTC. Protein sequence: CAISAGGNLYEQYF.

This clonotype was counted only a few times. The chain employs TRBV28 and TRBJ2-2; TRBD1 matches 7 bases. The V segment lost 10 bases and the J segment 4 bases; nucleotides outside the gene matches: 12. The CDR3 covers 15 residues. Germline V gene sequence: CDR1 MDHEN, CDR2 SYDVKM. CDR3 coding DNA: TGTGCCATAAAGACCCGGGACAGCCCCACCGGGGAGCTGTTTTTT. The encoded protein is CAIKTRDSPTGELFF.

In the case of this clonotype: One end of the junction is discordant with germline, which a read error may explain. This sequence joins TRBV5-1 and TRBJ2-7; 9 bases fit TRBD1. Germline V gene sequence: CDR1 SGHRS, CDR2 YFSETQ. This CDR3 has 13 residues. The CDR3 loop is CASSLQGANEQYF. CDR3 DNA: TGTGCCAGCAGCTTACAGGGGGCCAACGAGCAGTACTTC. Filled out from reference TRBV5-1 and TRBJ2-7, the complete variable domain reads KAGVTQTPRYLIKTRGQQVTLSCSPISGHRSVSWYQQTPGQGLQFLFEYFSETQRNKGNFPGRFSGRQFSNSRSEMNVSTLELGDSALYLCASSLQGANEQYFGPGTRLTVT.

This clonotype was counted between two and nine times. V is TRBV7-9 and J is TRBJ2-1; TRBD1 agrees at 8 bases. The V segment lost 6 bases and the J segment 6 bases; nucleotides outside the gene matches: 13. CDR1 and CDR2 from the germline V gene are SEHNR and FQNEAQ (reference sequence). The CDR3 is 16 residues long. DNA for the CDR3: TGTGCCAGCAGTTCAAGCGGACAGGGTAAAACCAATGAGCAGTTCTTC. The encoded protein is CASSSSGQGKTNEQFF.

Notes on this clonotype: This may arise from a read error, as a much more abundant clone is one base away. The chain couples TRBV4-2 to TRBJ2-2; D might be TRBD2 (6 bases). The CDR3 covers 15 residues. Trimming cost V 3 bases and J 1 base, with 9 bases left between them. Germline V lookup: CDR1 LGHNA, CDR2 YNFKEQ. DNA of the CDR3: TGTGCCAGCAGCCACCCGACTAGGAACACCGGGGAGCTGTTTTTT. This encodes CASSHPTRNTGELFF.